This T cell receptor beta chain was sequenced during a study of immune evolution from preneoplasia to lung adenocarcinoma. Clones were sequenced by immunoSEQ multiplex PCR, and TCRdb holds only the in-frame ones, with some missing. The sample consists of 5,500 to 6,000 clones, roughly 77% of them appearing once. Between the mid-2010s and the late 2010s, patients underwent resection in Japan or China. After pathologic assessment, macro-dissection selected premalignant or tumor cells for extraction. This CDR3 spans 12 amino acids. Germline lookup yields CDR1 LNHNV and CDR2 YYDKDF (reference sequence). The V end lost 11 bases, the J end lost 0 bases, and 10 bases lay between the germline ends. Remarks on this clone: Its cognate antigen is unknown.

Regarding the study as a whole: T cell clonality was higher in KRAS-mutant than EGFR-mutant or wild-type nodules.

This sequence originates from a person aged 60-80 years with lung adenocarcinoma. Sequencing was carried out using FFPE lung adenocarcinoma in situ tissue. V and J are TRBV15 and TRBJ2-5; tentative D call: TRBD2 (6 bases). The CDR3 protein is CAAGGYQETQYF. CDR3 DNA sequence: TGTGCCGCCGGGGGTTACCAAGAGACCCAGTACTTC.